The present T cell receptor beta chain was sequenced within a study of T cell repertoires in cytomegalovirus infection. This clonotype was seen many times. The antigen remains unidentified. TCRdb reprocessed the reads with MiXCR, giving one entry per CDR3 protein. This table has more than 150,000 distinct CDR3 sequences, roughly a fifth appearing once. The CDR3 loop spans 16 amino acids. With 2 bases removed from V and 0 bases from J, the gap between germline ends came to 13 bases. Germline V gene data show CDR1 as MDHEN and CDR2 as SYDVKM. General study points: HLA-C-restricted, CMV-specific TCR beta clonotypes were dominant ex vivo.

The chain has TRBV28 and TRBJ1-1; D is perhaps TRBD1 (5 bases). Sequencing was done on a sample of PBMCs. This clonotype originated in a human donor in good health (CMV status not recorded). Some clones in this sample may be carry-over from other donors' samples. CDR3 in DNA: TGTGCCAGCAGTTTAGCGGAGACGGGGGTGAACACTGAAGCTTTCTTT. It encodes CASSLAETGVNTEAFF.